This T cell receptor (beta chain) was captured in a study of CXCR3-negative and CXCR3-positive naive CD8 T cells. Study at large: Each library held about 1.5 +/- 0.3 million TRB reads, some 130 million in total. Findings and caveats of the study: CXCR3-positive naive cells carried more hydrophobic TRB CDR3s than CXCR3-negative naive cells did. The study found comparably high diversity in both naive subsets and much lower diversity in memory CD8+ cells.

Turning to this clonotype: Its antigen is unidentified.

Each CD8+ T cell subset was flow-sorted in triplicate. Every sort contained around 310,000 cells. The authors made the TRB cDNA libraries by 5' RACE using UMI labels. Reanalyzing the 5' RACE reads, TCRdb keeps one entry per CDR3 protein, without DNA. This sample's clone table lists over 40,000 distinct CDR3 sequences. The TCR originated in a human donor in good health. Some clones in this sample may be carry-over from other donors' samples. Sequenced input: naive CXCR3- CD8+ T cells from blood. Indicated subset: CD45RO-CCR7+CD27+CD95- naive CD8+ T cells lacking CXCR3 (TNR3-).

The CDR3 sequence: CASSFGLAGGFLETQYF. The chain recombines TRBV7-3 with TRBJ2-5; the D call from TCRdb, TRBD1, cannot be confirmed without DNA. Germline V lookup: CDR1 SGHTA, CDR2 FQGTGA. The CDR3 loop spans 17 amino acids. Filled out from reference TRBV7-3 and TRBJ2-5, the complete variable domain reads GAGVSQTPSNKVTEKGKYVELRCDPISGHTALYWYRQSLGQGPEFLIYFQGTGAADDSGLPNDRFFAVRPEGSVSTLKIQRTERGDSAVYLCASSFGLAGGFLETQYFGPGTRLLVL.